This TCR beta chain was recorded in a study of T cells in Graves' hyperthyroidism and ophthalmopathy. Study-level points and caveats: Peripheral blood also featured most of the thyroid clonotypes expanded above 0.001. The authors' 13 V-J model separated ophthalmopathy from stable hyperthyroidism.

Criteria for exclusion of patients were uncontrolled infection, other autoimmune disease, pregnancy or lactation. Trimming cost V 8 bases and J 7 bases; bases outside gene matches: 8. Germline V gene lookup returns CDR1 SNHLY and CDR2 FYNNEI. CDR3 length equals 14 residues. Amplified regions were TCR beta CDR3 sequences from RNA transcripts. RT-PCR in the first round (using the HTBI primer set) targeted the TCR CDR3. TCRdb recomputed calls from the multiplex PCR reads with MiXCR, one row per CDR3 protein. Of hundreds of thousands of distinct CDR3 sequences detected, around 14% appear once; the ten largest clones hold 20% to 25%. Only a few counts were recorded for this clonotype. Its antigen is currently unknown.

Sequenced sample: blood. V and J are TRBV2 and TRBJ1-6; the match to TRBD1 covers 7 bases. The source is a woman in her twenties or thirties with Graves' hyperthyroidism. The chain's CDR3 is CASQATGLNSPLHF. CDR3 in DNA: TGTGCCAGCCAAGCGACAGGGTTAAATTCACCCCTCCACTTT.